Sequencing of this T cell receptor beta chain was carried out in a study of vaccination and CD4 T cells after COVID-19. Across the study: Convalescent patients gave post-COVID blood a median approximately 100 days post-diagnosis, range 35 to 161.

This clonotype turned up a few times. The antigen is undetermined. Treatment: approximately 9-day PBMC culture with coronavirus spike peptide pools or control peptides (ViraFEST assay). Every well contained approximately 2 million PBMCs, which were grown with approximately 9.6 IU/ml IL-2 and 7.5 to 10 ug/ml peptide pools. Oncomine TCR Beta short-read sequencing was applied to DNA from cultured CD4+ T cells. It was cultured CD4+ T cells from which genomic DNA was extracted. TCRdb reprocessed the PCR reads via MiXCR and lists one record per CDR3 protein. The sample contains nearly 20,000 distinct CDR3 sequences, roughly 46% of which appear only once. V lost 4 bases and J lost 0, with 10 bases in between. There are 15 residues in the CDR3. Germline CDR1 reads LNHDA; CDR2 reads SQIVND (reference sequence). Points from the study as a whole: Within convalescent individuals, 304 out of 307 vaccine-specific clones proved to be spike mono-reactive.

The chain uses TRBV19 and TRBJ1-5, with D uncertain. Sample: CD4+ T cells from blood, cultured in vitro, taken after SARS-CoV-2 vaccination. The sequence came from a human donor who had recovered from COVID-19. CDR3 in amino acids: CASSSTVVSNQPQHF. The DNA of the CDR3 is TGTGCCAGTAGTAGCACAGTAGTTAGCAATCAGCCCCAGCATTTT.